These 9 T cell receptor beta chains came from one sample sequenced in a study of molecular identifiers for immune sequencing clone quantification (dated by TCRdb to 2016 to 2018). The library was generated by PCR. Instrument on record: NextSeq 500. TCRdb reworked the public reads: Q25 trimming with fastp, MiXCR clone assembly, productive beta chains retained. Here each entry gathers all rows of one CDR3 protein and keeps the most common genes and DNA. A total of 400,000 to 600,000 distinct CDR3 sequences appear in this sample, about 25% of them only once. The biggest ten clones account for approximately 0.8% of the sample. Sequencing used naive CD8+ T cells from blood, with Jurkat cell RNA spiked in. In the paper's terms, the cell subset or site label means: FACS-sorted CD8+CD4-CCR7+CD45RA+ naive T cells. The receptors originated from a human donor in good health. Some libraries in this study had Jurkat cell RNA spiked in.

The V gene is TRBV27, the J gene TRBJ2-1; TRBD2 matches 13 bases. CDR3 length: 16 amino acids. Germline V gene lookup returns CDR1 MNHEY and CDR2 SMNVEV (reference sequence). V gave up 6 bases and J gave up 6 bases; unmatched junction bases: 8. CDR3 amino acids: CASRLPGLAGANEQFF. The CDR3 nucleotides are TGTGCCAGCAGATTGCCCGGACTAGCGGGGGCCAATGAGCAGTTCTTC.

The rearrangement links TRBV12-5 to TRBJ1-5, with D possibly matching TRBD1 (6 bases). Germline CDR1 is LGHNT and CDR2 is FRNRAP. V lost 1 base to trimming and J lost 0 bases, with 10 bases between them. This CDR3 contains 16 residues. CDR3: CASGLGQEDSNQPQHF. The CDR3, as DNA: TGTGCTAGTGGTTTGGGACAGGAAGATAGCAATCAGCCCCAGCATTTT.

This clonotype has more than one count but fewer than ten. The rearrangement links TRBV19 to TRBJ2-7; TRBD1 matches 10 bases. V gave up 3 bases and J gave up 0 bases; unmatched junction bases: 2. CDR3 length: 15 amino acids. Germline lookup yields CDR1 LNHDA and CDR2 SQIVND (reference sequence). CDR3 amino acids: CASSMGQGISYEQYF. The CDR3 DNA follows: TGTGCCAGTAGTATGGGACAGGGGATCTCCTACGAGCAGTACTTC.

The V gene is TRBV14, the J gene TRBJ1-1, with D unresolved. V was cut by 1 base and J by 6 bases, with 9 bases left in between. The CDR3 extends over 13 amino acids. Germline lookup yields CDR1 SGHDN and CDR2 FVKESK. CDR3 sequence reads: CASSQVLNSEAFF. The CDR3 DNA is TGTGCCAGCAGCCAAGTACTAAACTCTGAAGCTTTCTTT.

CDR3 residues: CASSITDRGNQPQHF. CDR3 in DNA: TGTGCCAGTAGTATTACGGACAGGGGAAATCAGCCCCAGCATTTT. This chain links TRBV19 with TRBJ1-5, with 9 nucleotides matching TRBD1. This CDR3 is 15 amino acids long. V trimming: 3 bases; J trimming: 4 bases; junction bases outside the gene matches: 4. Per the germline V gene, CDR1 is LNHDA and CDR2 is SQIVND (reference sequence).

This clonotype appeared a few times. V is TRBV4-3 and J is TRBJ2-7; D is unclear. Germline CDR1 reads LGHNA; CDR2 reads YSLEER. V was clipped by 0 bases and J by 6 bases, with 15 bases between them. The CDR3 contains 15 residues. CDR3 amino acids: CASSQDQTLLFEQYF. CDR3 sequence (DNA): TGCGCCAGCAGCCAAGATCAGACATTACTTTTCGAGCAGTACTTC.

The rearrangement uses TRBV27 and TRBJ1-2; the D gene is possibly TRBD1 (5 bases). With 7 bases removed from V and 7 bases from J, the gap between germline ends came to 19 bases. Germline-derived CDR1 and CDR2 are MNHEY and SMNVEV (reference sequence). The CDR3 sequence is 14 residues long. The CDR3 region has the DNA TGTGCCAGCAAACCGAGAGGGGAAATAGCTGGCTACACCTTC. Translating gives CASKPRGEIAGYTF.

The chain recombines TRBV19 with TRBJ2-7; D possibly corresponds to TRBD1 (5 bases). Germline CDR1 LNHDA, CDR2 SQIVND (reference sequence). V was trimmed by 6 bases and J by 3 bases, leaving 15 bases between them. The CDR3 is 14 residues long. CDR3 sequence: CASSPGFVRYEQYF. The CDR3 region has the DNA TGTGCCAGTAGCCCAGGGTTTGTCCGCTACGAGCAGTACTTC.

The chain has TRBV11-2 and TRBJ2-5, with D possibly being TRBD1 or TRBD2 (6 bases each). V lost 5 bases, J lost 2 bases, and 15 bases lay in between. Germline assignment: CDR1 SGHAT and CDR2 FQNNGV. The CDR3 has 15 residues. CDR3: CASSLNGGIQETQYF. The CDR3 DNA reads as TGTGCCAGCAGCCTTAACGGGGGCATTCAAGAGACCCAGTACTTC.